At least ten counts were recorded for the clone carrying this TCR beta chain. As yet, its antigen is unknown. The record originates from a study of neurological immune-mediated disorders. Study summary: Among the approximately 34 patients with multiple sclerosis, about 31 were relapsing-remitting, while 3 were secondary progressive.

Synthesis of cDNA was carried out by template-switch 5'RACE. The reaction used 10-nucleotide random UMIs. Over 180 million TCR-beta sequences, together covering 15-18 subjects, were produced by every individual sequencing run that was carried out. TCRdb recomputed calls from the 5' RACE reads with MiXCR, one row per CDR3 protein. This sample has 65,000 to 90,000 distinct CDR3 sequences, with 2.5% to 4% found just once. Study-level results: Because no CDR3 amino acid sequences were shared across subjects by expanded clones, private repertoires were suggested in all groups.

The V and J ends lost 0 bases and 8 bases, in that order; junction bases with no gene match: 4. In germline, CDR1 is MNHEY, CDR2 SVGAGI. This CDR3 region has 16 residues. The receptor was derived from a woman aged 45-65 years with multiple sclerosis. The sample comprised PBMCs. The gene calls are TRBV6-5 and TRBJ1-6; the match to TRBD1 covers 10 bases. In nucleotides, the CDR3 is TGTGCCAGCAGTTACTCGACAGGGGGCGAGTATTCACCCCTCCACTTT. It yields the protein CASSYSTGGEYSPLHF.